This T cell receptor (beta chain) was sequenced during a study of shared clonotypes between healthy human individuals. Points from the study as a whole: On the whole, naive subsets had larger estimated richness than memory subsets had. Exclusively blood specimens were collected; tissue repertoires likely differ.

Germline V lookup: CDR1 SGHTA, CDR2 FQGNSA. Trimming left V 3 bases short and J 6 bases short, with 8 bases between. This CDR3 is 12 amino acids long. This clone was found once. Its specificity is not known. Libraries were prepared by immunoSEQ multiplex PCR; TCRdb keeps only in-frame clonotypes and omits some of them. The repertoire holds around 1 million clones, with approximately 80% as singletons. This chain links TRBV7-2 with TRBJ2-5; maybe TRBD1 (5 bases). The sample was memory CD4+ T cells sorted from blood. Subset noted: CD45RA-negative fraction. The clonotype was recovered from a man aged 18 to 29 in good health. As DNA, the CDR3 is TGTGCCAGCAGCTTGGACATCCAGACCCAGTACTTC. Protein sequence: CASSLDIQTQYF.